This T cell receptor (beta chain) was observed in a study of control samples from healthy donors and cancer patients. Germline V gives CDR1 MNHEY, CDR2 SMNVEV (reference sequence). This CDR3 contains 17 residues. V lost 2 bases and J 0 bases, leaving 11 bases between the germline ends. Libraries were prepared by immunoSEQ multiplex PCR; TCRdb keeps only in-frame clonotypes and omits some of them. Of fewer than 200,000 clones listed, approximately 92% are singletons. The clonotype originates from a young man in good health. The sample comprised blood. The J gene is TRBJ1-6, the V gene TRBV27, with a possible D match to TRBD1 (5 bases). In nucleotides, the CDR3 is TGTGCCAGCAGTTTAAGGGGCCAGAGCTCCTATAATTCACCCCTCCACTTT. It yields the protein CASSLRGQSSYNSPLHF.